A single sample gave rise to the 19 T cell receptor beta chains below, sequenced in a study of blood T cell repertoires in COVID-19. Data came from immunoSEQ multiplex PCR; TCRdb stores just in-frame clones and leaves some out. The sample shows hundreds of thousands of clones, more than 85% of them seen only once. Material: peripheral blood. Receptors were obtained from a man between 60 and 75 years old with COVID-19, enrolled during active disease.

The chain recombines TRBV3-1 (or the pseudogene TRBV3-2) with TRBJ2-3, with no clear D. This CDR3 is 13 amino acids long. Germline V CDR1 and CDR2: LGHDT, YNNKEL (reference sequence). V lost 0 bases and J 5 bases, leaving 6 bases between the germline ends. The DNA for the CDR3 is TGTGCCAGCAGCCAAGACCGAGGAGATACGCAGTATTTT. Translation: CASSQDRGDTQYF.

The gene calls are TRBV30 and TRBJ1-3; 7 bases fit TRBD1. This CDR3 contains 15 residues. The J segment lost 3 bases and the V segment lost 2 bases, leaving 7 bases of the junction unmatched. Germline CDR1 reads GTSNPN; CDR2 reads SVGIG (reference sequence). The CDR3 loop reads CAWSTDRVHGNTIYF. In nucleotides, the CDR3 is TGTGCCTGGAGTACCGACAGGGTTCATGGAAACACCATATATTTT.

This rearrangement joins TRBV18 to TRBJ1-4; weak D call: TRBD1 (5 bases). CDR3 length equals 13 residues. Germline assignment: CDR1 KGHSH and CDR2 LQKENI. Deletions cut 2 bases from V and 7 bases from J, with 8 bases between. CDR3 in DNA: TGTGCCAGCTCACCAGGCGGGACTGAAAAACTGTTTTTT. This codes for CASSPGGTEKLFF.

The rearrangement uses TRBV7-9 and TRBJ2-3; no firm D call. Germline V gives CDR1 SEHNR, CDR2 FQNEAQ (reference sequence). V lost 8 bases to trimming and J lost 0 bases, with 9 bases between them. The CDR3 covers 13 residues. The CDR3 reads CASHGSSTDTQYF. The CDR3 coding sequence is TGTGCCAGCCACGGGTCTAGCACAGATACGCAGTATTTT.

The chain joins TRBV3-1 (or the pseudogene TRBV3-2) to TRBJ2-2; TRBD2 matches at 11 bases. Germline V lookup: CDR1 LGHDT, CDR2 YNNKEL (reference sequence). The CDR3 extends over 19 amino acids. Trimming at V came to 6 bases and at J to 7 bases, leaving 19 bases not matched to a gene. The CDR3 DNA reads TGTGCCAGCAGAGGGACCCTTCGGACTAGCGGGTCGAAAGGCGGGGAGCTGTTTTTT. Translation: CASRGTLRTSGSKGGELFF.

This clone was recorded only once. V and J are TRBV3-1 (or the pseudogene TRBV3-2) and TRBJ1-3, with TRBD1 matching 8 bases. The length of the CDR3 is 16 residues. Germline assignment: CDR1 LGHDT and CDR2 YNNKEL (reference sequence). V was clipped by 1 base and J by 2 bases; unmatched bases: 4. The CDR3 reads CASSQGATGAGNTIYF. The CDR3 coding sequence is TGTGCCAGCAGCCAAGGCGCGACAGGGGCTGGAAACACCATATATTTT.

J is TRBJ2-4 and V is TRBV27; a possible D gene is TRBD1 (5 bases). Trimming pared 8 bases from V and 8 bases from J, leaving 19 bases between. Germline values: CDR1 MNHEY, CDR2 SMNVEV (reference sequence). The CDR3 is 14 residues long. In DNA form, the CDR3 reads TGTGCCAGCTCAGGGTCATCACCAGTGGACATTCAGTACTTC. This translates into CASSGSSPVDIQYF.

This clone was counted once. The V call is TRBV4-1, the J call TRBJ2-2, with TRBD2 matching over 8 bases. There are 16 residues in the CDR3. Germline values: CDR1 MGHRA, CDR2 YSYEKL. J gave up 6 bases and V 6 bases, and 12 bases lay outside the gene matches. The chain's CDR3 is CASRQNSGIGSGELFF. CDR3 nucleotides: TGCGCCAGCAGACAGAATAGCGGGATAGGTTCCGGGGAGCTGTTTTTT.

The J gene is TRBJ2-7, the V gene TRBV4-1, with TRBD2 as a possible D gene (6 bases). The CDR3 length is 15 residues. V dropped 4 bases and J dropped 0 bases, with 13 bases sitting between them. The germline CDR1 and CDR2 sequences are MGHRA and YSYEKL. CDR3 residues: CASSLGGGGSYEQYF. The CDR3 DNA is TGCGCCAGCAGCCTGGGGGGTGGGGGCTCCTACGAGCAGTACTTC.

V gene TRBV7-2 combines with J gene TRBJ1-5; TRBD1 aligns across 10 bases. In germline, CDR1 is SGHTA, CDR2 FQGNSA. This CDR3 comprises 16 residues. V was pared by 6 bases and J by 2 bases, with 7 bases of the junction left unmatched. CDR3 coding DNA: TGTGCCAGCAGGTCCCCCGGGACAGGGGGCAATCAGCCCCAGCATTTT. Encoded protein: CASRSPGTGGNQPQHF.

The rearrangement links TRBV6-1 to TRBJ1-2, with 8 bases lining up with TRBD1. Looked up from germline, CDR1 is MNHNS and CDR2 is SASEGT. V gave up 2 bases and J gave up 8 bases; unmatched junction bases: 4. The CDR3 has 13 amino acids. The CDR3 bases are TGTGCCAGCAGTGAAACAGGGGGGGGCGGCTACACCTTC. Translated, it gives CASSETGGGGYTF.

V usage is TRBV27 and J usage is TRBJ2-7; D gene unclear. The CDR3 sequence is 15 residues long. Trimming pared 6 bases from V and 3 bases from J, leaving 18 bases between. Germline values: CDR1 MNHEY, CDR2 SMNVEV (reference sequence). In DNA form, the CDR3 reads TGTGCCAGCAGCTCTCTTATCGGGTCCAGCTACGAGCAGTACTTC. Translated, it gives CASSSLIGSSYEQYF.

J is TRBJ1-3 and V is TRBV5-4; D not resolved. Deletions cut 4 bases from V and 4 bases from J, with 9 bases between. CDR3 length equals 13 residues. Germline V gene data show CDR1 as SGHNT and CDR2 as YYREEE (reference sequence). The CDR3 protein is CASSGPIGNTIYF. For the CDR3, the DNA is TGTGCCAGCAGCGGCCCGATAGGAAACACCATATATTTT.

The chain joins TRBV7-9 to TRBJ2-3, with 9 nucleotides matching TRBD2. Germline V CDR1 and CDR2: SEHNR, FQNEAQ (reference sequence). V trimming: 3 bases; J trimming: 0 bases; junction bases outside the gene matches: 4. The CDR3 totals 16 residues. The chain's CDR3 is CASSLWAGGSTDTQYF. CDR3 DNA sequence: TGTGCCAGCAGCTTGTGGGCGGGGGGGAGCACAGATACGCAGTATTTT.

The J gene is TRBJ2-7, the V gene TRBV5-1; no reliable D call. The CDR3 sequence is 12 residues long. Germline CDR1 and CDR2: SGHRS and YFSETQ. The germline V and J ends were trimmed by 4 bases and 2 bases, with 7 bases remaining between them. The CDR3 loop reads CASSRTAYEQYF. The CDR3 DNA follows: TGCGCCAGCAGCCGAACGGCCTACGAGCAGTACTTC.

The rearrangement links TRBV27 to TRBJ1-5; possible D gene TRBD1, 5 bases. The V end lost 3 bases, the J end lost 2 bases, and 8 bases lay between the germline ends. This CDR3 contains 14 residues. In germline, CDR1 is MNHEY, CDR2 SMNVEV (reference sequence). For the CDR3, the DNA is TGTGCCAGCAGTTTCCAGACAGGCAATCAGCCCCAGCATTTT. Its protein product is CASSFQTGNQPQHF.

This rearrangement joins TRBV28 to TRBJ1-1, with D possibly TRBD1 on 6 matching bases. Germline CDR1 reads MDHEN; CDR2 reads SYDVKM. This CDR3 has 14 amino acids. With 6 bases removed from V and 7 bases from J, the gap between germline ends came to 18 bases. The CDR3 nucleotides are TGTGCCAGCAGCCAGTGGCAGGGGACCCGTGAAGCTTTCTTT. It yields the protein CASSQWQGTREAFF.

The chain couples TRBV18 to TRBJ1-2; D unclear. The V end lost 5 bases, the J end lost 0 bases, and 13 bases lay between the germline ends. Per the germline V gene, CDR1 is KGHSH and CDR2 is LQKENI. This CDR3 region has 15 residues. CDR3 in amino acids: CASSLGGGTNYGYTF. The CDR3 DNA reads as TGTGCCAGCTCATTAGGCGGAGGTACTAACTATGGCTACACCTTC.

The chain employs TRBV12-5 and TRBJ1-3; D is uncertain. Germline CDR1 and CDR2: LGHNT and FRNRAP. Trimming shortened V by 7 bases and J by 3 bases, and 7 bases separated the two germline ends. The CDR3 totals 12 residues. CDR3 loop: CASAVFGNTIYF. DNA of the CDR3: TGTGCTAGTGCGGTTTTTGGAAACACCATATATTTT.